This T cell receptor beta chain derives from a study of blood T cell repertoires in COVID-19. The CDR3 consists of 12 residues. Germline CDR1 reads GTSNPN; CDR2 reads SVGIG (reference sequence). The trim removed 3 bases at V and 4 bases at J, leaving 1 base unmatched. Sequencing was performed with immunoSEQ multiplex PCR; in TCRdb, only in-frame clones are kept and a portion is missing. The data hold around 390,000 clones, with about 83% observed a single time. Sequenced material: PBMCs or T cells enriched from blood (not recorded which). J is TRBJ1-1 and V is TRBV30; TRBD1 aligns across 8 bases. The receptor was isolated from a woman aged 50 to 60 who had recovered from COVID-19. The CDR3 DNA is TGTGCCTGGAGCGGGACAGGCACTGAAGCTTTCTTT. Protein sequence: CAWSGTGTEAFF. The full variable domain, in which reference TRBV30 and TRBJ1-1 provide the parts outside the CDR3, is SQTIHQWPATLVQPVGSPLSLECTVEGTSNPNLYWYRQAAGRGLQLLFYSVGIGQISSEVPQNLSASRPQDRQFILSSKKLLLSDSGFYLCAWSGTGTEAFFGQGTRLTVV.